The rows below give T cell receptor delta chains drawn from one sample of a study of delta chains in infants with herpesvirus infections. TCRdb called clones anew from the RT-PCR reads with CATT. The sample carries over 1,500 delta-chain clones, roughly 6.7% recorded once. Source: peripheral blood, taken at time point 1 of longitudinal follow-up. The receptors stem from a human donor who was a Ugandan infant, either HIV-exposed or HIV-unexposed (not recorded which). Each CDR3 is given without its conserved first and last residue.

length	V	CDR3
20	TRDV1	ALGELAPTGGYEGMGTDKLI
14	TRDV1	ALGERSNLRTDKLI
22	TRDV1	ALGGASYESSLLSGTGGYFKLI
17	TRDV1	ALFPPGTGGYDYTDKLI
18	TRDV1	ALHSYSPVWGILYTDKLI
19	TRDV1	ALGELPTWGPRLDYTDKLI
21	TRAV38-2/DV8	AYRSAYLWAILGERPFPDKLI
15	TRDV3	AFRPDTGGRFTDKLI
17	TRDV3	ACQWGRASTGGYPDKLI
15	TRDV2	ACDTWGSSWDTRQMF
18	TRDV1	ALGEQGRSTGGYRSDKLI
20	TRAV38-2/DV8	AYMGTRPGGPSLLKYTDKLI
15	TRDV1	ALRTYGGVRYTDKLI
22	TRDV1	ALGELEAFLRSTGGYGYTDKLI
18	TRDV1	ALGENQLPHLWGIADKLI
21	TRDV1	ALGELRRFDVLGGISYTDKLI
18	TRAV38-2/DV8	AYANNRGIRPLIHTDKLI
12	TRDV1	ALGERLRSDKLI
21	TRDV1	ALGEKELDFLSTTGGYLEELI
19	TRAV38-2/DV8	AYRSSPSPFTVLGDTDKLI
18	TRDV1	ALGEPLSFYWGPYTDKLI
20	TRDV1	ALGELNSYRGPLGTLTAQLF
17	TRDV1	ALGEPSHGMGEYTDKLI
17	TRDV1	ALGEPSRLAGPNAHKLI
19	TRDV1	ALGDRYSYYKARGITDKLI
16	TRDV1	ALGDLYSGGPYTDKLI
16	TRDV1	ALGSPYPFTGGTDKLI
15	TRDV1	ALYFPQRGFYTDKLI
22	TRDV1	ALGELPFSSRWGIRSQYTDKLI
14	TRDV1	ALNTGNLLYTDKLI
17	TRDV2	ACDRLLGIRPTLTAQLF
18	TRDV1	ALGELLRLGGSRRTAQLF
17	TRDV1	ALGDLNSYGHLGPDKLI
18	TRDV1	ALGEPDLRYWGIVEAQLF
17	TRDV1	ALGERTRGTGGNTDKLI
20	TRDV1	ALGDPPFPYWGMGGYTDKLI
16	TRDV3	AFGGIPTGGSYTDKLI
19	TRDV1	ALGERVPTGPPYWGTDKLI
16	TRDV2	ACDRQMDLLGDTDKLI
12	TRDV1	ALGGHNYTDKLI
16	TRDV1	ALGDPLPCDTYYYKLI
12	TRDV1	ALGERVSGILLI
11	TRAV29/DV5	AGDGSPPAKLI
14	TRDV2	ACDPLGDILTAQLF
24	TRDV1	ALGAPESLGPRTGGTYPKYTDKLI
17	TRDV1	ALGEPNFLLGDTTDKLI
18	TRDV1	ALGETWFRWGFLYTDKLI
18	TRDV1	ALGVPGLLVYWGSTDKLI
16	TRDV1	ALGQTPSLRGISVKLI
17	TRDV1	ALGETPSSPYWGIRKLI
17	TRDV1	ALGDYVSGGLLGSDKLI
15	TRDV1	ALGDRPSMSSTDKLI
17	TRDV1	ALGEPPTAGIMYTDKLI
15	TRDV1	ALGGLSGGDTNVKLI
16	TRDV2	ACDTGGYESWDTRQMF
21	TRDV1	ALGIPILPTEAGADLYTDKLI
17	TRDV1	ALGTRGLGVHPQRDKLI